Presented here are 31 T cell receptor beta chains from one specimen sequenced in a study of T cell repertoires in ileal Crohn's disease. Time point specified: neoterminal ileum biopsy at postoperative endoscopy, about 6 months after surgery. Measured with immunoSEQ multiplex PCR; TCRdb has only the in-frame clones, and not every one. This sample has 8,500 to 13,000 clones; approximately 80% occur once, and the top ten carry around 15%. Sequenced material: ileal tissue. The receptors derive from an adult with Crohn's disease.

This chain joins TRBV25-1 and TRBJ1-2, with 7 bases identical to TRBD1. The CDR3 is 15 residues long. Germline assignment: CDR1 MGHDK and CDR2 SYGVNS. V was clipped by 4 bases and J by 4 bases; unmatched bases: 9. CDR3 protein: CASSGGQGDSYGYTF. The CDR3 DNA is TGTGCCAGCAGTGGGGGGCAGGGGGACTCCTATGGCTACACCTTC.

The chain couples TRBV15 to TRBJ2-7, with TRBD1 identical over 12 bases. The CDR3 sequence is 15 residues long. The junction had 9 bases not matched to a gene; V was cut back by 6 bases and J by 6 bases. Germline lookup yields CDR1 LNHNV and CDR2 YYDKDF (reference sequence). The CDR3 DNA sequence: TGTGCCACCAGTCTAGTGGGACAGGGGGCGCGCGAGCAGTACTTC. Encoded protein: CATSLVGQGAREQYF. The full variable domain, its missing parts supplied by reference TRBV15 and TRBJ2-7, is DAMVIQNPRYQVTQFGKPVTLSCSQTLNHNVMYWYQQKSSQAPKLLFHYYDKDFNNEADTPDNFQSRRPNTSFCFLDIRSPGLGDTAMYLCATSLVGQGAREQYFGPGTRLTVT.

The J gene is TRBJ1-4, the V gene TRBV29-1, with 10 bases identical to TRBD1. The CDR3 extends over 18 amino acids. The germline V gene has CDR1 SQVTM and CDR2 ANQGSEA. V lost 4 bases to trimming and J lost 3 bases; unmatched junction nucleotides: 14. Written as DNA, the CDR3 is TGCAGCGTTGGAGGACAGGGGGTACAACCTTCGGCTAATGAAAAACTGTTTTTT. It specifies CSVGGQGVQPSANEKLFF.

V is TRBV9 and J is TRBJ2-5, with 9 bases aligning to TRBD1. Germline CDR1 SGDLS, CDR2 YYNGEE. The trim removed 2 bases at V and 5 bases at J, leaving 4 bases unmatched. The CDR3 runs to 14 residues. The CDR3 sequence: CASSVGTGIETQYF. DNA of the CDR3: TGTGCCAGCAGCGTCGGGACAGGGATCGAGACCCAGTACTTC. Using reference TRBV9 and TRBJ2-5 for the parts outside the CDR3, the full variable domain is DSGVTQTPKHLITATGQRVTLRCSPRSGDLSVYWYQQSLDQGLQFLIQYYNGEERAKGNILERFSAQQFPDLHSELNLSSLELGDSALYFCASSVGTGIETQYFGPGTRLLVL.

The rearrangement joins TRBV28 to TRBJ1-2; 9 bases agree with TRBD1. CDR1 and CDR2 from the germline V gene are MDHEN and SYDVKM. V was pared by 6 bases and J by 3 bases, with 5 bases of the junction left unmatched. CDR3 length: 14 amino acids. Here the CDR3 DNA reads TGTGCCAGCAGCGCCGGGACAGGGTACTATGGCTACACCTTC. Translating it yields CASSAGTGYYGYTF.

The V and J genes are TRBV28 and TRBJ1-5, with D possibly being TRBD1 (6 bases). CDR1 MDHEN and CDR2 SYDVKM come from the germline V gene. Trimming left V 5 bases short and J 4 bases short, with 15 bases between. The length of the CDR3 is 15 residues. The chain's CDR3 is CASSPGTHYNQPQHF. The CDR3 bases are TGTGCCAGCAGTCCTGGGACACACTATAATCAGCCCCAGCATTTT.

This CDR3 reads CASSPPGGEADTQYF. The CDR3 DNA reads as TGTGCCAGCAGCCCGCCTGGGGGGGAAGCAGATACGCAGTATTTT. J is TRBJ2-3 and V is TRBV7-9, with 7 bases fitting TRBD2. Germline V gives CDR1 SEHNR, CDR2 FQNEAQ (reference sequence). The ends lost 5 bases at V and 4 bases at J; junction bases unmatched: 9. The CDR3 extends over 15 amino acids. The entire variable domain, with the rest obtained from reference TRBV7-9 and TRBJ2-3, is as follows: DTGVSQNPRHKITKRGQNVTFRCDPISEHNRLYWYRQTLGQGPEFLTYFQNEAQLEKSRLLSDRFSAERPKGSFSTLEIQRTEQGDSAMYLCASSPPGGEADTQYFGPGTRLTVL.

The gene calls are TRBV11-2 and TRBJ1-1; D might be TRBD1 (5 bases). Germline values: CDR1 SGHAT, CDR2 FQNNGV. This CDR3 has 14 residues. Trimming removed 3 bases at V and 1 base at J, with 9 bases between. CDR3 bases: TGTGCCAGCAGCTTCCAGGACACGAACACTGAAGCTTTCTTT. Protein: CASSFQDTNTEAFF.

This clone has just a few counts. In DNA form, the CDR3 reads TGTGCCAGCAGCTCCTCCGGGACTAGCGGAGTTACGCAGTATTTT. Protein sequence: CASSSSGTSGVTQYF. The V call is TRBV9, the J call TRBJ2-3; TRBD2 agrees at 11 bases. The CDR3 has 15 amino acids. The junction had 9 bases not matched to a gene; V was cut back by 4 bases and J by 8 bases. The V gene's germline CDR1 is SGDLS and CDR2 YYNGEE.

V is TRBV10-3 and J is TRBJ2-1; 15 nucleotides line up with TRBD2. This CDR3 contains 17 residues. Germline V gene sequence: CDR1 ENHRY, CDR2 SYGVKD. Trimming at V came to 11 bases and at J to 4 bases, leaving 12 bases not matched to a gene. This CDR3 is CAAGTSGRPEVYNEQFF. The DNA of the CDR3 is TGTGCCGCAGGGACTAGCGGGAGGCCCGAGGTGTACAATGAGCAGTTCTTC.

The count of this clone is one. The rearrangement links TRBV5-4 to TRBJ2-2; 10 bases are shared with TRBD2. The CDR3 consists of 16 residues. Germline CDR1 reads SGHNT; CDR2 reads YYREEE (reference sequence). V shed 2 bases and J 6 bases; nucleotides not matched to a gene: 7. The CDR3 DNA reads as TGTGCCAGCAGCTTAGCGGGAGGGCCCCTTTCCGGGGAGCTGTTTTTT. It translates to CASSLAGGPLSGELFF. Full variable domain (remainder filled in from reference TRBV5-4 and TRBJ2-2): ETGVTQSPTHLIKTRGQQVTLRCSSQSGHNTVSWYQQALGQGPQFIFQYYREEENGRGNFPPRFSGLQFPNYSSELNVNALELDDSALYLCASSLAGGPLSGELFFGEGSRLTVL.

The count of this clone is one. The genes are TRBV7-9 and TRBJ2-6, with 7 positions matching TRBD2. CDR3 length: 15 residues. Germline CDR1 is SEHNR and CDR2 is FQNEAQ (reference sequence). Trimming took 4 bases from V and 2 from J; bases not matched to a gene: 2. CDR3 loop: CASSYGRTGANVLTF. The CDR3 bases are TGTGCCAGCAGCTACGGGAGGACTGGGGCCAACGTCCTGACTTTC. Variable domain in full (rest from reference TRBV7-9 and TRBJ2-6): DTGVSQNPRHKITKRGQNVTFRCDPISEHNRLYWYRQTLGQGPEFLTYFQNEAQLEKSRLLSDRFSAERPKGSFSTLEIQRTEQGDSAMYLCASSYGRTGANVLTFGAGSRLTVL.

V and J are TRBV5-6 and TRBJ2-4, with D perhaps TRBD2 (5 bases). Germline CDR1 SGHDT, CDR2 YYEEEE. The CDR3 is 15 amino acids. The germline V and J ends were trimmed by 3 bases and 1 base, with 11 bases remaining between them. In DNA, the CDR3 is TGTGCCAGCAGCTCGGAACGGGATGCCAAAAACATTCAGTACTTC. This gives the protein CASSSERDAKNIQYF.

The gene calls are TRBV28 and TRBJ1-2; 9 bases map to TRBD1. Germline V gives CDR1 MDHEN, CDR2 SYDVKM. J was trimmed by 4 bases and V by 6 bases; bases with no gene match: 12. CDR3 length: 16 residues. CDR3 in amino acids: CASSQNGQGQGYGYTF. CDR3 DNA sequence: TGTGCCAGCAGCCAAAACGGACAGGGACAGGGCTATGGCTACACCTTC.

V and J are TRBV19 and TRBJ2-3, with 11 bases matching TRBD2. In germline, CDR1 is LNHDA, CDR2 SQIVND (reference sequence). The CDR3 sequence is 16 residues long. V gave up 6 bases and J gave up 3 bases; unmatched junction bases: 8. CDR3 amino acids: CASRELAGDGTDTQYF. The CDR3 DNA follows: TGTGCCAGTAGAGAACTAGCGGGAGATGGGACAGATACGCAGTATTTT.

This chain uses TRBV6-6 with TRBJ2-7; D not resolved. This CDR3 has 14 amino acids. The germline CDR1 and CDR2 sequences are MNHNY and SVGAGI (reference sequence). With 6 bases removed from V and 1 base from J, the gap between germline ends came to 13 bases. The CDR3 region has the DNA TGTGCCAGCAGCCCCCCGACTGGTTCCTACGAGCAGTACTTC. It is translated as CASSPPTGSYEQYF.

The table lists this clone with a few counts. The chain couples TRBV6-4 to TRBJ2-1; D is possibly TRBD2 (6 bases). Deletions cut 7 bases from V and 0 bases from J, with 13 bases between. Germline CDR1 is MRHNA and CDR2 is SNTAGT. The CDR3 runs to 15 residues. The CDR3 sequence: CASNRDSGSYNEQFF. The CDR3 region has the DNA TGTGCCAGCAATCGGGACTCCGGCTCCTACAATGAGCAGTTCTTC.

The rearrangement links TRBV27 to TRBJ2-7, with a weak D call TRBD1 (6 bases). CDR3 length: 16 residues. Germline CDR1 and CDR2: MNHEY and SMNVEV (reference sequence). Trimming pared 5 bases from V and 0 bases from J, leaving 17 bases between. The CDR3 protein is CASSVASGASSYEQYF. CDR3 coding DNA: TGTGCCAGCAGTGTAGCCTCAGGGGCAAGCTCCTACGAGCAGTACTTC.

V and J are TRBV7-9 and TRBJ1-1; a possible D gene is TRBD1 (6 bases). The CDR3 runs to 16 residues. The germline gives CDR1 SEHNR, CDR2 FQNEAQ (reference sequence). Trimming took 5 bases from V and 1 from J, leaving 17 bases between them. CDR3: CASSPSGRGKNTEAFF. CDR3 in DNA: TGTGCCAGCAGCCCCAGTGGGAGGGGGAAGAACACTGAAGCTTTCTTT.

This clone was seen more than once but under ten times. Other DNA sequences of this sample code for an identical CDR3. V usage is TRBV11-2 and J usage is TRBJ2-1; 12 bases line up with TRBD2. CDR1 and CDR2 from the germline V gene are SGHAT and FQNNGV. The CDR3 covers 15 residues. Trimming removed 4 bases from V and 4 bases from J; junction bases left unmatched: 2. The CDR3 is CASSSGLAGYNEQFF. CDR3 DNA: TGTGCCAGCAGCTCCGGACTAGCGGGATACAATGAGCAGTTCTTC.

The V gene is TRBV2, the J gene TRBJ1-2; 10 bases align to TRBD1. The CDR3 totals 18 residues. V was clipped by 6 bases and J by 4 bases; unmatched bases: 17. CDR1 is SNHLY and CDR2 is FYNNEI in the germline V gene. The CDR3 loop is CASRGSRQGARSRYGYTF. CDR3 nucleotides: TGTGCCAGCAGAGGGAGCAGACAGGGGGCGCGTTCCCGCTATGGCTACACCTTC.

The rearrangement links TRBV19 to TRBJ2-2; 7 positions match TRBD2. Germline V gene sequence: CDR1 LNHDA, CDR2 SQIVND (reference sequence). Germline trimming cut 3 bases from V and 6 bases from J; bases unmatched to any gene: 4. This CDR3 is 14 amino acids long. CDR3 residues: CASSIGGGPGELFF. CDR3 nucleotide sequence: TGTGCCAGTAGTATCGGGGGAGGGCCCGGGGAGCTGTTTTTT.

This chain connects TRBV7-9 to TRBJ2-2, with unresolved D. Trimming removed 1 base from V and 8 bases from J, with 14 bases in between. The germline V gene encodes CDR1 SEHNR and CDR2 FQNEAQ (reference sequence). CDR3 length: 15 residues. This CDR3 reads CASSLGASPWGELFF. CDR3 nucleotides: TGTGCCAGCAGCTTAGGTGCGAGCCCTTGGGGGGAGCTGTTTTTT.

A single count supports this clone. This chain joins TRBV30 and TRBJ1-5, with TRBD1 matching 9 bases. The J segment lost 3 bases and the V segment lost 0 bases, leaving 3 bases of the junction unmatched. Germline CDR1 is GTSNPN and CDR2 is SVGIG (reference sequence). The CDR3 consists of 15 residues. Here the CDR3 DNA reads TGTGCCTGGAGTGTACTACAGGGGGCCAATCAGCCCCAGCATTTT. Amino acids: CAWSVLQGANQPQHF. Based on the CDR3 plus reference TRBV30 and TRBJ1-5, the full variable domain is SQTIHQWPATLVQPVGSPLSLECTVEGTSNPNLYWYRQAAGRGLQLLFYSVGIGQISSEVPQNLSASRPQDRQFILSSKKLLLSDSGFYLCAWSVLQGANQPQHFGDGTRLSIL.

This clone appeared a few times. This chain joins TRBV10-2 and TRBJ1-4; D is ambiguous. Trimming took 2 bases from V and 2 from J, leaving 6 bases between them. Germline CDR1 WSHSY, CDR2 SAAADI. The CDR3 runs to 14 residues. The CDR3 DNA reads TGCGCCAGCAGTGAGGACGGGACTAATGAAAAACTGTTTTTT. Translation: CASSEDGTNEKLFF.

Notes on this clone: At one end, the junction sequence differs from germline, possibly due to a read error. This sequence joins TRBV12-5 and TRBJ2-7; 9 bases fit TRBD1. There are 15 residues in the CDR3. In germline, CDR1 is LGHNT, CDR2 FRNRAP. The DNA for the CDR3 is TGTGCTAGTGGTCCCTGGGACAGGGACTCCCACGAGCAGTACTTC. Residues: CASGPWDRDSHEQYF. The entire variable domain, with the rest obtained from reference TRBV12-5 and TRBJ2-7, is as follows: DARVTQTPRHKVTEMGQEVTMRCQPILGHNTVFWYRQTMMQGLELLAYFRNRAPLDDSGMPKDRFSAEMPDATLATLKIQPSEPRDSAVYFCASGPWDRDSHEQYFGPGTRLTVT.

V is TRBV5-4 and J is TRBJ2-3; 8 nucleotides align to TRBD2. The CDR3 is 14 residues long. CDR1 is SGHNT, CDR2 YYREEE, per germline (reference sequence). V gave up 5 bases and J gave up 6 bases; unmatched junction bases: 8. The CDR3 region has the DNA TGTGCCAGCAGGACCAGCGGGAGTGTCGATACGCAGTATTTT. This translates into CASRTSGSVDTQYF.

The chain combines TRBV5-1 with TRBJ2-7; D not resolved. The CDR3 runs to 12 residues. The V gene lost 5 bases and the J gene lost 5 bases, with 11 bases spanning the gap. Germline V lookup: CDR1 SGHRS, CDR2 YFSETQ. The CDR3 loop is CASRKFSNEQYF. The DNA of the CDR3 is TGCGCCAGCAGAAAATTTTCCAACGAGCAGTACTTC. The full variable domain, its missing parts supplied by reference TRBV5-1 and TRBJ2-7, is KAGVTQTPRYLIKTRGQQVTLSCSPISGHRSVSWYQQTPGQGLQFLFEYFSETQRNKGNFPGRFSGRQFSNSRSEMNVSTLELGDSALYLCASRKFSNEQYFGPGTRLTVT.

The CDR3 sequence is CASSYGVDQPQHF. CDR3 coding DNA: TGTGCCAGCAGCTACGGGGTGGATCAGCCCCAGCATTTT. The chain employs TRBV7-2 and TRBJ1-5; D gene uncertain. The V gene lost 4 bases and the J gene lost 5 bases, with 9 bases spanning the gap. Per the germline V gene, CDR1 is SGHTA and CDR2 is FQGNSA. The CDR3 runs to 13 residues.

The chain couples TRBV27 to TRBJ2-7, with 11 positions matching TRBD2. The germline gives CDR1 MNHEY, CDR2 SMNVEV (reference sequence). CDR3 length: 13 residues. With V trimmed by 11 bases and J by 0 bases, 3 bases remained unmatched. The CDR3 coding sequence is TGTGCCGCTGGGACTAGCGGCTCCTACGAGCAGTACTTC. This encodes CAAGTSGSYEQYF.

The chain employs TRBV19 and TRBJ2-3; the D is unclear. The germline V gene has CDR1 LNHDA and CDR2 SQIVND (reference sequence). The CDR3 is made up of 12 amino acids. Deletions cut 6 bases from V and 5 bases from J, with 9 bases between. CDR3 residues: CASRVSGDTQYF. CDR3 sequence (DNA): TGTGCCAGTAGAGTTTCCGGAGATACGCAGTATTTT.